Following are 19 T cell receptor beta chains from one sample sequenced in a study of molecular identifiers for immune sequencing clone quantification. TCRdb recomputed calls from the PCR reads with MiXCR, one row per CDR3 protein. Of 250,000 to 400,000 distinct CDR3 sequences in the sample, about 21% were seen once. Sequenced sample: naive CD8+ T cells from blood, with Jurkat cell RNA spiked in. Subset described: FACS-sorted CD8+CD4-CCR7+CD45RA+ naive T cells. Receptors were obtained from a human donor in good health. Some libraries in this study had Jurkat cell RNA spiked in.

As for this clonotype: A much larger clone differs by one base, so this may be a read error. This chain uses TRBV19 with TRBJ2-3; D might be TRBD1 or TRBD2, each matching 5 bases. Trimming left V 3 bases short and J 5 bases short, with 12 bases between. Germline V gene sequence: CDR1 LNHDA, CDR2 SQIVND (reference sequence). This CDR3 has 14 amino acids. The chain's CDR3 is CASSIGGVEDTQYF. The CDR3 bases are TGTGCCAGTAGTATTGGGGGAGTGGAAGATACGCAGTATTTT.

In the case of this clonotype: A much more abundant neighbour one base away suggests this may be a read error. The chain employs TRBV7-8 and TRBJ1-5, with D unresolved. Germline V gene data show CDR1 as SGHVS and CDR2 as FQNEAQ. The V and J ends lost 5 bases and 0 bases respectively, with 8 bases between them. This CDR3 is built from 14 residues. The CDR3 loop is CASSGWYSNQPQHF. CDR3 coding DNA: TGTGCCAGCAGCGGATGGTATAGCAATCAGCCCCAGCATTTT.

With regard to this clonotype: This may arise from a read error, as a much more abundant clone is one base away. The final CDR3 position lacks the conserved phenylalanine or tryptophan, pointing to a likely read error. J is TRBJ2-1 and V is TRBV12-5; the match to TRBD1 covers 9 bases. The CDR3 is made up of 15 amino acids. Germline trimming cut 1 base from V and 7 bases from J; bases unmatched to any gene: 5. CDR1 and CDR2 from the germline V gene are LGHNT and FRNRAP. The CDR3 sequence is CASGLGGTGLNEQFL. The CDR3 nucleotides read TGTGCTAGTGGTTTGGGGGGGACAGGGTTAAATGAGCAGTTCCTC.

At least ten counts were recorded for this clonotype. The CDR3 DNA follows: TGTGCCAGCAGTGAGGGAAACACCGGGACAAATATCTACGAGCAGTACTTC. Translation: CASSEGNTGTNIYEQYF. The rearrangement uses TRBV25-1 and TRBJ2-7, with a tentative D call TRBD1 (6 bases). This CDR3 has 17 amino acids. V lost 3 bases to trimming and J lost 3 bases, with 21 bases between them. Germline V lookup: CDR1 MGHDK, CDR2 SYGVNS.

This clonotype was counted between two and nine times. The chain's CDR3 is CASSRNSYTDTQYF. In DNA, the CDR3 is TGCGCCAGCAGCCGAAATTCATACACAGATACGCAGTATTTT. V usage is TRBV4-3 and J usage is TRBJ2-3; D unresolved. The germline V and J ends were trimmed by 4 bases and 2 bases, with 10 bases remaining between them. The CDR3 has 14 amino acids. Per germline, CDR1 LGHNA and CDR2 YSLEER.

A word on this clonotype: A much bigger clone sits one base away, suggesting this may be a read error. As DNA, the CDR3 is TGTGCCAGCAGTTACGGAATAGGGTCTAGCACAGATATGCAGTATTTT. Translation: CASSYGIGSSTDMQYF. The chain couples TRBV6-5 to TRBJ2-3; tentatively, D is TRBD2 (5 bases). The CDR3 spans 16 residues. Germline lookup yields CDR1 MNHEY and CDR2 SVGAGI.

The V and J genes are TRBV5-1 and TRBJ1-1; D is unresolved. The V end was cut by 0 bases, the J end by 7 bases, with 13 bases between. Germline CDR1 and CDR2: SGHRS and YFSETQ. The CDR3 sequence is 14 residues long. Written as DNA, the CDR3 is TGCGCCAGCAGCTTGGTCGGGGTTCTGGATGAAGCTTTCTTT. Its translation: CASSLVGVLDEAFF.

CDR3: CASSPGKGLAGGLLGTQYF. In DNA, the CDR3 is TGTGCCAGCAGCCCGGGGAAGGGACTAGCGGGGGGGCTTTTAGGGACCCAGTACTTC. The chain has TRBV7-2 and TRBJ2-5, with 16 bases lining up with TRBD2. This CDR3 is built from 19 residues. Germline CDR1 reads SGHTA; CDR2 reads FQGNSA. Germline trimming cut 5 bases from V and 7 bases from J; bases unmatched to any gene: 16.

About this clonotype itself: With a much larger clone just one base away, this may be a read error. The chain uses TRBV14 and TRBJ1-2, with 9 bases that match TRBD1. The length of the CDR3 is 16 residues. The germline V gene encodes CDR1 SGHDN and CDR2 FVKESK. DNA of the CDR3: TGTGCCAGCAGCCAATCTGAGACAGGGGGGACGAATGGCTGCACCTTC. The encoded protein is CASSQSETGGTNGCTF.

The genes are TRBV2 and TRBJ2-7; D is uncertain. V shed 3 bases and J shed 2 bases, with 11 bases lying between them. Germline-derived CDR1 and CDR2 are SNHLY and FYNNEI. The CDR3 is made up of 14 amino acids. This chain's CDR3 is CASSDGSRPYEQYF. The CDR3 bases are TGTGCCAGCAGTGATGGCTCCCGGCCCTACGAGCAGTACTTC.

This clonotype was counted many times. The chain recombines TRBV6-1 with TRBJ2-3; D is unresolved. The germline gives CDR1 MNHNS, CDR2 SASEGT. The germline V and J ends were trimmed by 3 bases and 3 bases, with 13 bases remaining between them. The CDR3 extends over 15 amino acids. CDR3 loop: CASSDHPGPTDTQYF. The DNA of the CDR3 is TGTGCCAGCAGTGATCACCCGGGCCCTACAGATACGCAGTATTTT.

This clonotype appeared many times. The gene calls are TRBV15 and TRBJ2-7; no firm D call. V dropped 1 base and J dropped 3 bases, with 4 bases sitting between them. CDR3 length: 12 residues. Germline V gene sequence: CDR1 LNHNV, CDR2 YYDKDF (reference sequence). The CDR3 loop is CATSRGVYEQYF. CDR3 in DNA: TGTGCCACCAGCAGAGGAGTCTACGAGCAGTACTTC.

A note on this clonotype: One end of the junction fails to match germline, which may point to a read error. The chain links TRBV27 to TRBJ2-1, with 7 positions matching TRBD2. Germline V CDR1 and CDR2: MNHEY, SMNVEV (reference sequence). The CDR3 is 14 amino acids. The CDR3 reads CASSLAGAVWERFF. The CDR3 coding sequence is TGTGCCAGCAGTTTAGCGGGAGCCGTGTGGGAGCGGTTCTTC.

This clonotype came up a few times. This chain uses TRBV20-1 with TRBJ1-1; 8 positions agree with TRBD1. The CDR3 is 16 amino acids. The trim removed 3 bases at V and 0 bases at J, leaving 9 bases unmatched. Per the germline V gene, CDR1 is DFQATT and CDR2 is SNEGSKA (reference sequence). CDR3: CSASDTGGLMNTEAFF. The CDR3 bases are TGCAGTGCTAGTGACACAGGGGGATTAATGAACACTGAAGCTTTCTTT.

The chain joins TRBV28 to TRBJ2-7; possible D gene TRBD1, 5 bases. V lost 6 bases and J lost 2, with 17 bases in between. Germline V gives CDR1 MDHEN, CDR2 SYDVKM. The length of the CDR3 is 15 residues. The CDR3 protein is CASRTLGDTTYEQYF. In nucleotides, the CDR3 is TGTGCCAGCAGAACCTTAGGGGATACTACCTACGAGCAGTACTTC.

The sample holds many counts of this clonotype. V usage is TRBV2 and J usage is TRBJ1-1, with 9 bases lining up with TRBD1. The length of the CDR3 is 17 residues. J gave up 0 bases and V 5 bases, and 10 bases lay outside the gene matches. In germline, CDR1 is SNHLY, CDR2 FYNNEI. In DNA, the CDR3 is TGTGCCAGCAGTTTACAGGGACAGGGTTCCATGAACACTGAAGCTTTCTTT. Protein: CASSLQGQGSMNTEAFF.

This clonotype came up a few times. CDR3 in amino acids: CASSDTLVWV. The CDR3 DNA reads TGTGCCAGCAGTGACACACTGGTTTGGGTC. V usage is TRBV6-4 and J usage is TRBJ2-7; D is unresolved. Germline V gene data show CDR1 as MRHNA and CDR2 as SNTAGT. The CDR3 consists of 10 residues.

This clonotype was counted many times. This chain connects TRBV4-1 to TRBJ2-5; D ambiguous. V lost 6 bases and J 1 base, leaving 15 bases between the germline ends. The CDR3 contains 15 residues. The germline V gene has CDR1 MGHRA and CDR2 YSYEKL. The CDR3 DNA sequence: TGCGCCAGCAGTCCCAAGAGTGGCGTCCAAGAGACCCAGTACTTC. Its protein product is CASSPKSGVQETQYF.

This clonotype was seen only a few times. The chain has TRBV19 and TRBJ1-5, with 9 positions matching TRBD1. V dropped 3 bases and J dropped 3; count of bases not matched to a gene: 3. The CDR3 covers 15 residues. Germline CDR1 LNHDA, CDR2 SQIVND (reference sequence). Written as DNA, the CDR3 is TGTGCCAGTAGTATTGACAGGGGGAACAATCAGCCCCAGCATTTT. Its translation: CASSIDRGNNQPQHF.